The clone carrying this TCR beta chain was seen a handful of times. The germline V gene has CDR1 SNHLY and CDR2 FYNNEI. The CDR3 runs 15 residues. V lost 6 bases to trimming and J lost 5 bases; unmatched junction nucleotides: 10. Sequenced by immunoSEQ multiplex PCR; TCRdb stores in-frame clones only, minus some. The table has more than 100,000 clones, 85% seen once. These data originate in a study of T cell responses to AZD1222 COVID-19 vaccine. The sequences come from peripheral blood, collected 28 days after the second dose of the MenACWY control vaccine. This chain links TRBV2 with TRBJ1-5; 7 bases are shared with TRBD1. The TCR was taken from an adult who received the MenACWY meningococcal vaccine as a control. DNA for the CDR3: TGTGCCAGCAGATCAATACAGGGGCGGCATCAGCCCCAGCATTTT. Its translation: CASRSIQGRHQPQHF.